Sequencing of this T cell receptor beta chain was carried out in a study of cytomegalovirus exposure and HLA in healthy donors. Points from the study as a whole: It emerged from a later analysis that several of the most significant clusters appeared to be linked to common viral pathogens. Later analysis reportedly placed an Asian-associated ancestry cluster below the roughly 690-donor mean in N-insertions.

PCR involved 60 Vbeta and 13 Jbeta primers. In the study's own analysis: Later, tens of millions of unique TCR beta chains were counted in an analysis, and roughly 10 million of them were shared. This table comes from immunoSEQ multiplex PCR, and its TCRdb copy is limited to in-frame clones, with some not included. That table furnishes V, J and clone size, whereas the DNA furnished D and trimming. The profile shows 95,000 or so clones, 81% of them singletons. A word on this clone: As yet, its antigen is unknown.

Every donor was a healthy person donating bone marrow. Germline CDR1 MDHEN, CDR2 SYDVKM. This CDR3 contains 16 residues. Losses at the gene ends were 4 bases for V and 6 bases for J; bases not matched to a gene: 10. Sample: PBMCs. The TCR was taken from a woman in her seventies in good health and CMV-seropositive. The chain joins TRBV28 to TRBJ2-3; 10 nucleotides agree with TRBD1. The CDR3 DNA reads TGTGCCAGCAGTTCCCGGGACAGGGGAACGCGGGATACGCAGTATTTT. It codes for CASSSRDRGTRDTQYF.